These 30 T cell receptor beta chains were sequenced from one sample in a study of T cell clonality in common variable immunodeficiency. Generated by immunoSEQ multiplex PCR, the TCRdb table keeps only in-frame clones and is missing some. The table lists some 39,000 clones, with no singletons. Sequencing was carried out using peripheral blood mononuclear cells. Source of these receptors: a person aged 18 to 75 in good health.

This clone was counted at least ten times. The missing CDR3 end, 3 residues past where the read stops, is filled in from the germline J gene. This chain joins TRBV18 and TRBJ2-2; D gene uncertain. This CDR3 is 13 amino acids long. The germline V and J ends were trimmed by 6 bases and 6 bases, with 11 bases remaining between them. Germline assignment: CDR1 KGHSH and CDR2 LQKENI. CDR3 bases read: TGTGCCAGCTCCCAGAGGCTAGCCGGGGAG. The encoded protein is CASSQRLAGE. Given in full, the CDR3 is CASSQRLAGELFF.

This clone was seen ten or more times. The DNA ends 3 residues before the CDR3 does, and the rest of the CDR3 is filled in from the germline J gene. J is TRBJ2-3 and V is TRBV7-2, with 13 nucleotides matching TRBD2. Germline V CDR1 and CDR2: SGHTA, FQGNSA. CDR3 size: 15 residues. CDR3 amino acids: CASSLRLAGGWAQYF. CDR3 bases read: TGTGCCAGCAGCTTAAGACTAGCGGGAGGATGGGCG.

Many counts were recorded for this clone. The sequence runs out 3 residues before the end of the CDR3; the remainder is reconstructed from the germline J gene. The rearrangement uses TRBV28 and TRBJ1-4; 11 positions match TRBD1. From germline, CDR1 is MDHEN and CDR2 SYDVKM. The CDR3 is 15 amino acids. The J segment lost 8 bases and the V segment lost 4 bases, leaving 6 bases of the junction unmatched. CDR3 bases read: TGTGCCAGCAGTTATGCGGGACAGGGGGAAGAAAAA. The encoded protein is CASSYAGQGEEK. The full CDR3 reads CASSYAGQGEEKLFF.

With respect to this clone: The read falls 3 residues short of the CDR3 end, and the missing part is taken from the germline J gene. Within the sample, other DNA sequences also encode this same CDR3. This rearrangement joins TRBV19 to TRBJ1-1; a possible D gene is TRBD1 (6 bases). Germline CDR1 LNHDA, CDR2 SQIVND (reference sequence). Trimming removed 6 bases at V and 0 bases at J, with 11 bases between. The CDR3 consists of 14 residues. CDR3 sequence: CASSIDRLNTEAFF. Partial CDR3 DNA: TGTGCCAGTAGCATTGACAGGTTGAACACTGAA. Looking up the rest from reference TRBV19 and TRBJ1-1 gives the full variable domain: DGGITQSPKYLFRKEGQNVTLSCEQNLNHDAMYWYRQDPGQGLRLIYYSQIVNDFQKGDIAEGYSVSREKKESFPLTVTSAQKNPTAFYLCASSIDRLNTEAFFGQGTRLTVV.

At least ten counts were recorded for this clone. The CDR3 extends 3 residues past the end of the read, so its final part is completed from the germline J gene. This chain links TRBV10-3 with TRBJ1-4, with D maybe TRBD1 (5 bases). The CDR3 covers 14 residues. Trimming took off 2 bases at V and 8 bases at J, with 12 bases between the two ends. Germline-derived CDR1 and CDR2 are ENHRY and SYGVKD. The CDR3 bases that were read are TGTGCCATCAGTGAGGGGGGTAGCGGCGAAAAA. As protein: CAISEGGSGEK. The entire CDR3 protein is CAISEGGSGEKLFF.

Ten or more counts support this clone. The CDR3 extends 3 residues past the end of the read, so its final part is completed from the germline J gene. The chain recombines TRBV20-1 with TRBJ1-2, with 7 bases that match TRBD1. Germline CDR1 DFQATT, CDR2 SNEGSKA (reference sequence). This CDR3 is 12 amino acids long. V was clipped by 8 bases and J by 7 bases; unmatched bases: 10. The CDR3: CSFRQGSSGYTF. Partial CDR3 DNA: TGCAGTTTCAGACAGGGCAGCTCTGGC.

This clone appeared many times. The sequence runs out 3 residues before the end of the CDR3; the remainder is reconstructed from the germline J gene. This sequence joins TRBV29-1 and TRBJ2-5, with 14 bases matching TRBD2. The CDR3 sequence is 17 residues long. Germline trimming cut 7 bases from V and 1 base from J; bases unmatched to any gene: 11. Germline CDR1 is SQVTM and CDR2 is ANQGSEA. The CDR3 DNA, read in part, is TGCAGCGCTTGGACTAGCGGGAGGTCAAGACCCCAAGAGACC. It is translated as CSAWTSGRSRPQET. The complete CDR3 sequence is CSAWTSGRSRPQETQYF. Looking up the rest from reference TRBV29-1 and TRBJ2-5 gives the full variable domain: SAVISQKPSRDICQRGTSLTIQCQVDSQVTMMFWYRQQPGQSLTLIATANQGSEATYESGFVIDKFPISRPNLTFSTLTVSNMSPEDSSIYLCSAWTSGRSRPQETQYFGPGTRLLVL.

This clone was detected ten times or more. At one of its ends the junction is not consistent with the germline gene, which may arise from a read error. The observed sequence ends 3 residues before the CDR3 terminus, with the missing tail filled in from the germline J gene. The chain has TRBV20-1 and TRBJ1-5; D unresolved. The CDR3 is 14 residues long. CDR1 and CDR2 (germline): DFQATT, SNEGSKA (reference sequence). This CDR3 is CSARDRSSTQPQHF. The part of the CDR3 DNA that was read is TGCAGTGCTAGAGATCGGTCGAGCACTCAGCCC.

This clone came up many times. The read stops 3 residues short of the end of the CDR3; the missing end is completed from the germline J gene. This rearrangement joins TRBV7-8 to TRBJ2-3; 9 nucleotides agree with TRBD2. The CDR3 has 14 amino acids. V was clipped by 1 base and J by 5 bases; unmatched bases: 1. The germline CDR1 and CDR2 sequences are SGHVS and FQNEAQ. The DNA read from the CDR3 is TGTGCCAGCAGCTTAGTACTAGCGGGAGATACG. Its protein is CASSLVLAGDT. The CDR3 in its entirety is CASSLVLAGDTQYF.

Remarks on this clone: The sequence runs out 3 residues before the end of the CDR3; the remainder is reconstructed from the germline J gene. V usage is TRBV5-8 and J usage is TRBJ1-5; 8 nucleotides line up with TRBD1. The CDR3 covers 14 residues. Germline V lookup: CDR1 SGHTS, CDR2 YDEGEE. The junction had 7 bases not matched to a gene; V was cut back by 3 bases and J by 8 bases. Partial CDR3 DNA: TGTGCCAGCAGCTCTGGACAGGGTAGGGAGCCC. It is translated as CASSSGQGREP. The whole CDR3 protein reads CASSSGQGREPQHF.

This clone was recorded many times. The sequence runs out 3 residues before the end of the CDR3; the remainder is reconstructed from the germline J gene. The chain has TRBV19 and TRBJ2-2; the D gene is possibly TRBD1 (6 bases). The V end was cut by 5 bases, the J end by 0 bases, with 10 bases between. The CDR3 consists of 15 residues. In germline, CDR1 is LNHDA, CDR2 SQIVND (reference sequence). The part of the CDR3 DNA that was read is TGTGCCAGTAGTTTGGGGGCCACGAACACCGGGGAG. It translates to CASSLGATNTGE. The entire CDR3 protein reads CASSLGATNTGELFF.

This clone was seen repeatedly, ten times or more. The read is 3 residues too short to cover the CDR3 end, so that end is filled in from the germline J gene. The chain employs TRBV20-1 and TRBJ2-3, with 15 bases that match TRBD2. The length of the CDR3 is 16 residues. Germline-derived CDR1 and CDR2 are DFQATT and SNEGSKA (reference sequence). Partial CDR3 DNA: TGCAGGACGGGGACTAGCGGGAGGTGGGGGGAAGATACG. Translation: CRTGTSGRWGEDT. Given in full, the CDR3 is CRTGTSGRWGEDTQYF.

Ten or more counts support this clone. The DNA ends 3 residues before the CDR3 does, and the rest of the CDR3 is filled in from the germline J gene. The V gene is TRBV20-1, the J gene TRBJ2-3, with 7 positions matching TRBD2. After removal of 3 bases from V and 2 bases from J, the junction contained 11 bases not matched to a gene. Per the germline V gene, CDR1 is DFQATT and CDR2 is SNEGSKA (reference sequence). CDR3 length: 16 residues. This CDR3 is CSASGLGGPFTDTQYF. The CDR3 bases that were read are TGCAGTGCTAGTGGACTAGGAGGACCTTTCACAGATACG.

This clone appeared many times. The read comes to an end 3 residues before the CDR3 does, leaving the germline J gene to fill in the end. This specimen includes other DNA sequences encoding the same CDR3. The chain has TRBV5-1 and TRBJ2-4; TRBD2 matches 14 bases. CDR3 length: 19 amino acids. V was pared by 3 bases and J by 0 bases, with 8 bases of the junction left unmatched. Germline CDR1 SGHRS, CDR2 YFSETQ. The chain's CDR3 is CASSSNPGLAGGAKNIQYF. The part of the CDR3 DNA that was read is TGCGCCAGCAGCTCCAACCCAGGACTAGCGGGGGGAGCCAAAAACATT.

This clone was counted ten times or more. From the germline J gene comes the end of the CDR3, since the read stops 3 residues before it. The chain links TRBV18 to TRBJ1-2; TRBD1 might be the D (6 bases). The CDR3 has 16 amino acids. Germline V gene data show CDR1 as KGHSH and CDR2 as LQKENI. The CDR3 is CASSPPGQGSPYEYTF. The sequenced part of the CDR3 DNA is TGTGCCAGCTCACCACCTGGTCAGGGGTCTCCCTACGAG.

In its sample, this clone was seen many times. The observed sequence ends 3 residues before the CDR3 terminus, with the missing tail filled in from the germline J gene. This rearrangement joins TRBV7-6 to TRBJ1-6, with 7 bases lining up with TRBD1. The V and J ends lost 2 bases and 7 bases, in that order; junction bases with no gene match: 2. The germline V gene encodes CDR1 SGHVS and CDR2 FNYEAQ. This CDR3 has 14 residues. The CDR3 bases that were read are TGTGCCAGCAGCTTAAACAGGGGAAATTCACCC. It yields the protein CASSLNRGNSP. In full, the CDR3 is CASSLNRGNSPLHF. Full variable domain (rest looked up from reference TRBV7-6 and TRBJ1-6): GAGVSQSPRYKVTKRGQDVALRCDPISGHVSLYWYRQALGQGPEFLTYFNYEAQQDKSGLPNDRFSAERPEGSISTLTIQRTEQRDSAMYRCASSLNRGNSPLHFGNGTRLTVT.

This clone was observed many times. A read error may account for a junction end that differs from germline. The sequenced fragment ends 3 residues before the CDR3 boundary, so the rest is inferred from the germline J gene. The chain joins TRBV4-2 to TRBJ1-1; TRBD1 aligns across 9 bases. Germline CDR1 LGHNA, CDR2 YNFKEQ. The CDR3 is 16 amino acids. The CDR3 protein is CASSQEDRGLNTEAFF. The part of the CDR3 DNA that was read is TGCGCCAGCAGCCAAGAGGACAGGGGATTGAACACTGAA.

Many counts were recorded for this clone. The read terminates 3 residues ahead of where the CDR3 ends, so the germline J gene completes it. The chain combines TRBV9 with TRBJ1-2, with 8 nucleotides matching TRBD1. The germline gives CDR1 SGDLS, CDR2 YYNGEE. The length of the CDR3 is 14 residues. With V trimmed by 4 bases and J by 3 bases, 5 bases remained unmatched. Partial CDR3 DNA: TGTGCCAGCAGCCCCGGACAGGGAGACTATGGC. This sequence encodes CASSPGQGDYG. The complete CDR3 protein is CASSPGQGDYGYTF.

This clone was seen many times. Incomplete CDR3 DNA: TGTGCCAGCAGTTCAGCGGCCGACAATGAG. Translation: CASSSAADNE. The whole CDR3 sequence is CASSSAADNEQFF. The chain carries TRBV5-4 and TRBJ2-1; a possible D gene is TRBD2 (5 bases). The CDR3 end lies 3 residues beyond the end of the read and is filled in from the germline J gene. V was clipped by 5 bases and J by 5 bases, with 11 bases between them. Germline assignment: CDR1 SGHNT and CDR2 YYREEE (reference sequence). CDR3 size: 13 residues.

Points on this clone: The read gets to within 3 residues of the CDR3 end, and the germline J gene fills in the rest. The chain links TRBV6-2 or TRBV6-3 to TRBJ1-2; TRBD1 might be the D (5 bases). Germline CDR1 reads MNHEY; CDR2 reads SVGEGT. The CDR3 extends over 15 amino acids. The CDR3 spells CASNENLEGYNDYTF. The CDR3 DNA, read in part, is TGTGCCAGCAATGAGAACCTTGAGGGGTACAATGAC.

The sample holds many counts of this clone. The read falls 3 residues short of the CDR3 end, and the missing part is taken from the germline J gene. The chain is built from TRBV19 and TRBJ1-5, with D possibly matching TRBD1 (5 bases). The germline V gene encodes CDR1 LNHDA and CDR2 SQIVND (reference sequence). V lost 8 bases, J lost 6 bases, and 14 bases lay in between. The CDR3 is 13 amino acids. CDR3 DNA (partial): TGTGCCAGTGCGGCCAGGGTGGTTCAGCCC. Its translation is CASAARVVQP. The full CDR3 is CASAARVVQPQHF.

This clone appeared many times. Coverage ceases 3 residues before the CDR3 finishes, and the germline J gene fills in the end. The chain carries TRBV20-1 and TRBJ1-4, with 7 bases fitting TRBD1. The V gene end was trimmed by 5 bases and the J gene end by 4 bases; junction bases not matched to a gene: 22. Looked up from germline, CDR1 is DFQATT and CDR2 is SNEGSKA (reference sequence). The CDR3 is 19 amino acids. The sequenced CDR3 bases are TGCAGTGCTGCCCGGGACAGTCAATTAGGGGGATCAGTTAATGAAAAA. Protein sequence: CSAARDSQLGGSVNEK. The whole CDR3 reads CSAARDSQLGGSVNEKLFF.

This clone was recorded at least ten times. Coverage ceases 3 residues before the CDR3 finishes, and the germline J gene fills in the end. The V and J genes are TRBV5-1 and TRBJ2-7; 8 bases agree with TRBD2. There are 15 residues in the CDR3. The V gene's germline CDR1 is SGHRS and CDR2 YFSETQ. V shed 0 bases and J 1 base; nucleotides not matched to a gene: 3. The sequenced part of the CDR3 DNA is TGCGCCAGCAGCTTGGACAGCGGGAGATCCTACGAG. As protein: CASSLDSGRSYE. The whole CDR3 is CASSLDSGRSYEQYF.

This clone was detected ten times or more. CDR3 in amino acids: CASTTGAGGSSGANVLTF. The CDR3 DNA, read in part, is TGCGCCTCTACGACCGGGGCAGGGGGAAGCTCTGGGGCCAACGTC. V is TRBV5-1 and J is TRBJ2-6; TRBD1 matches at 7 bases. Read sequence stops 3 residues before the CDR3 end, and the germline J gene provides the missing end. V gave up 10 bases and J gave up 0 bases; unmatched junction bases: 16. The CDR3 extends over 18 amino acids. Germline V gene lookup returns CDR1 SGHRS and CDR2 YFSETQ.

The table lists this clone with many counts. The read is 3 residues too short to cover the CDR3 end, so that end is filled in from the germline J gene. The rearrangement uses TRBV10-3 and TRBJ2-3; TRBD2 matches 8 bases. J was trimmed by 2 bases and V by 3 bases; bases with no gene match: 4. The CDR3 is 15 amino acids. In germline, CDR1 is ENHRY, CDR2 SYGVKD. CDR3 DNA, as far as it was read: TGTGCCATCAGTGACCAGCGGGAGAACACAGATACG. Its protein is CAISDQRENTDT. The complete CDR3 protein is CAISDQRENTDTQYF.

This clone appeared many times. The CDR3 spells CSAILVGDSYYGYTF. CDR3 DNA, as far as it was read: TGCAGTGCTATTTTGGTCGGGGACAGCTACTATGGC. V gene TRBV20-1 combines with J gene TRBJ1-2, with 7 nucleotides matching TRBD1. The read ends 3 residues early relative to the CDR3; the germline J gene fills the gap. V was clipped by 4 bases and J by 3 bases; unmatched bases: 11. The CDR3 covers 15 residues. Germline-derived CDR1 and CDR2 are DFQATT and SNEGSKA (reference sequence).

In this sample, this clone turned up many times. The sequence runs out 3 residues before the end of the CDR3; the remainder is reconstructed from the germline J gene. The rearrangement uses TRBV19 and TRBJ2-1; TRBD2 matches 11 bases. The germline V gene encodes CDR1 LNHDA and CDR2 SQIVND (reference sequence). V was clipped by 7 bases and J by 0 bases; unmatched bases: 2. The CDR3 loop spans 15 amino acids. The sequenced part of the CDR3 DNA is TGTGCCAGTAAGACTAGCGGGAACTCCTACAATGAG. This codes for CASKTSGNSYNE. The CDR3, in full, reads CASKTSGNSYNEQFF.

This clone was detected only a few times. Read sequence stops 3 residues before the CDR3 end, and the germline J gene provides the missing end. The chain is built from TRBV5-1 and TRBJ2-6; a weak D match, TRBD1 (6 bases). The ends were cut back, 0 bases at V and 2 bases at J, with 6 bases in the middle. The germline CDR1 and CDR2 sequences are SGHRS and YFSETQ. The CDR3 contains 15 residues. The DNA read from the CDR3 is TGCGCCAGCAGCTTGGCAGGGGCTGGGGCCAACGTC. Its translation: CASSLAGAGANV. The whole CDR3 is CASSLAGAGANVLTF.

This clone was seen at least ten times. The read finishes 3 residues shy of the CDR3 end, and the germline J gene is used to complete it. The V gene is TRBV7-8, the J gene TRBJ2-3, with 11 bases matching TRBD2. CDR1 SGHVS and CDR2 FQNEAQ come from the germline V gene. V trimming: 2 bases; J trimming: 1 base; junction bases outside the gene matches: 8. CDR3 length equals 18 residues. CDR3 sequence: CASSLYDSGRVGTDTQYF. Incomplete CDR3 DNA: TGTGCCAGCAGCTTATATGATAGCGGGAGGGTTGGCACAGATACG.

This clone was counted many times. Coverage ceases 3 residues before the CDR3 finishes, and the germline J gene fills in the end. The chain joins TRBV20-1 to TRBJ2-7; D is perhaps TRBD2 (5 bases). The ends were cut back, 4 bases at V and 4 bases at J, with 17 bases in the middle. This CDR3 spans 14 amino acids. CDR1 and CDR2 from the germline V gene are DFQATT and SNEGSKA (reference sequence). CDR3 DNA (partial): TGCAGTGCTACTCGTTTAGCGAGATATTACGAG. As protein: CSATRLARYYE. The whole CDR3 protein reads CSATRLARYYEQYF.